Sequencing of this T cell receptor beta chain was carried out in a study of blood T cell repertoires in COVID-19. Clones were sequenced by immunoSEQ multiplex PCR, and TCRdb holds only the in-frame ones, with some missing. The sample has 250,000 or so clones, approximately 91% seen once; the top ten hold approximately 0.8%. Unmatched junction bases numbered 9, after V lost 3 bases and J lost 6 bases. The germline CDR1 and CDR2 sequences are SGHTA and FQGTGA. There are 16 residues in the CDR3. The TCR sequence derives from a young man with COVID-19, enrolled during active disease. Sequencing used peripheral blood. The chain employs TRBV7-3 and TRBJ2-1; 9 bases align to TRBD1. CDR3 loop: CASSFGTGTGFNEQFF. Written as DNA, the CDR3 is TGTGCCAGCAGCTTTGGTACCGGGACAGGGTTCAATGAGCAGTTCTTC. Full variable domain (remainder filled in from reference TRBV7-3 and TRBJ2-1): GAGVSQTPSNKVTEKGKYVELRCDPISGHTALYWYRQSLGQGPEFLIYFQGTGAADDSGLPNDRFFAVRPEGSVSTLKIQRTERGDSAVYLCASSFGTGTGFNEQFFGPGTRLTVL.